Shown below are 23 T cell receptor beta chains from a single sample sequenced in a study of PD-L1 blockade in urothelial cancer. The time point denotes: pretreatment peripheral blood. Assay: immunoSEQ multiplex PCR; the TCRdb copy retains only in-frame clones and omits some. The sample includes about 56,000 clones, 85% of them seen just once. The source was PBMCs, collected around atezolizumab (anti-PD-L1) treatment. These receptors were taken from a man in his sixties or seventies with urothelial cancer.

This chain connects TRBV6-6 to TRBJ2-7, with 7 positions matching TRBD2. This CDR3 comprises 13 residues. Germline V CDR1 and CDR2: MNHNY, SVGAGI (reference sequence). Losses at the gene ends were 6 bases for V and 5 bases for J; bases not matched to a gene: 7. DNA of the CDR3: TGTGCCAGCAGGGGGGAGGGCACCCACGAGCAGTACTTC. Its translation is CASRGEGTHEQYF.

This clone was seen a single time. The chain has TRBV6-1 and TRBJ2-2; 7 nucleotides line up with TRBD1. The V gene end was trimmed by 7 bases and the J gene end by 3 bases; junction bases not matched to a gene: 8. The length of the CDR3 is 15 residues. The germline V gene has CDR1 MNHNS and CDR2 SASEGT. The CDR3 region is CASINRGIYTGELFF. CDR3 sequence (DNA): TGTGCCAGCATAAACAGGGGAATATACACCGGGGAGCTGTTTTTT.

The chain recombines TRBV18 with TRBJ2-1; TRBD2 is a possible D gene (6 bases). This CDR3 is built from 12 residues. Germline assignment: CDR1 KGHSH and CDR2 LQKENI. V was shortened by 6 bases and J by 7 bases, with 10 bases between the two germline ends. The DNA for the CDR3 is TGTGCCAGCTCCATGACTAGTAATGAGCAGTTCTTC. Translated, it gives CASSMTSNEQFF.

The chain links TRBV4-2 to TRBJ2-4; tentatively, D is TRBD2 (6 bases). V gave up 0 bases and J gave up 0 bases, with 18 bases separating them. The CDR3 is 19 residues long. Per germline, CDR1 LGHNA and CDR2 YNFKEQ. CDR3 DNA: TGTGCCAGCAGCCAAGATGATAGCGGAGCCCCCAAAGCCAAAAACATTCAGTACTTC. This codes for CASSQDDSGAPKAKNIQYF.

V and J are TRBV28 and TRBJ1-1; TRBD1 agrees at 7 bases. The germline CDR1 and CDR2 sequences are MDHEN and SYDVKM. Losses at the gene ends were 1 base for V and 0 bases for J; bases not matched to a gene: 8. The CDR3 has 17 residues. The CDR3 DNA reads as TGTGCCAGCAGTTTATTGAGGACAGGCCCCATGAACACTGAAGCTTTCTTT. This translates into CASSLLRTGPMNTEAFF. The full variable domain, rest sourced from reference TRBV28 and TRBJ1-1, is DVKVTQSSRYLVKRTGEKVFLECVQDMDHENMFWYRQDPGLGLRLIYFSYDVKMKEKGDIPEGYSVSREKKERFSLILESASTNQTSMYLCASSLLRTGPMNTEAFFGQGTRLTVV.

This clone occurred once. The chain combines TRBV7-9 with TRBJ1-1; D unresolved. With 6 bases removed from V and 4 bases from J, the gap between germline ends came to 15 bases. The CDR3 has 14 residues. Germline CDR1 is SEHNR and CDR2 is FQNEAQ (reference sequence). The CDR3 reads CASSRGQTGTEAFF. In DNA, the CDR3 is TGTGCCAGCAGTAGAGGGCAAACGGGCACTGAAGCTTTCTTT.

The CDR3 here is CASSPRSGSSYNEQFF. The CDR3 DNA is TGTGCCAGTAGTCCCCGATCGGGGAGCTCCTACAATGAGCAGTTCTTC. The chain employs TRBV19 and TRBJ2-1, with D perhaps matching TRBD2 (5 bases). Germline CDR1 LNHDA, CDR2 SQIVND (reference sequence). V lost 5 bases, J lost 0 bases, and 14 bases lay in between. The CDR3 is 16 residues long.

This chain joins TRBV2 and TRBJ2-7; D is perhaps TRBD1 (6 bases). CDR1 and CDR2 from the germline V gene are SNHLY and FYNNEI. The CDR3 covers 14 residues. With 7 bases removed from V and 2 bases from J, the gap between germline ends came to 15 bases. CDR3 bases: TGTGCCAGCACCGAGGGACATCGCCCCTACGAGCAGTACTTC. Its protein is CASTEGHRPYEQYF.

V gene TRBV2 combines with J gene TRBJ2-2; possibly TRBD2 for D (6 bases). The CDR3 is 16 amino acids. Germline CDR1 SNHLY, CDR2 FYNNEI. Trimming stripped 3 bases from V and 0 bases from J, with 11 bases between. Here the CDR3 reads CASSDGGLANTGELFF. CDR3 coding DNA: TGTGCCAGCAGTGATGGGGGACTGGCGAACACCGGGGAGCTGTTTTTT.

The chain is built from TRBV18 and TRBJ1-3, with TRBD1 identical over 7 bases. Per the germline V gene, CDR1 is KGHSH and CDR2 is LQKENI. J gave up 6 bases and V 3 bases, and 5 bases lay outside the gene matches. The CDR3 is made up of 14 amino acids. DNA of the CDR3: TGTGCCAGCTCACCGACAGGGTGGCAAAACACCATATATTTT. Residues: CASSPTGWQNTIYF.

About this clone itself: The same CDR3 can be traced to other DNA sequences in this sample. The V and J genes are TRBV7-6 and TRBJ1-2, with a tentative D call TRBD1 (5 bases). The CDR3 has 13 amino acids. CDR1 and CDR2 from the germline V gene are SGHVS and FNYEAQ. The V gene lost 4 bases and the J gene lost 8 bases, with 14 bases spanning the gap. CDR3 sequence reads: CASSSVGGSGYTF. The CDR3 DNA reads TGTGCCAGCAGCTCCGTCGGGGGGTCCGGCTACACCTTC. Complete variable domain (other parts from reference TRBV7-6 and TRBJ1-2): GAGVSQSPRYKVTKRGQDVALRCDPISGHVSLYWYRQALGQGPEFLTYFNYEAQQDKSGLPNDRFSAERPEGSISTLTIQRTEQRDSAMYRCASSSVGGSGYTFGSGTRLTVV.

The CDR3 loop reads CASNPGERYFAYEQYF. DNA for the CDR3: TGTGCCAGCAACCCCGGTGAGAGGTATTTCGCCTACGAGCAGTACTTC. The chain carries TRBV11-2 and TRBJ2-7; D not certain. The CDR3 consists of 16 residues. CDR1 and CDR2 (germline): SGHAT, FQNNGV. Trimming took off 7 bases at V and 2 bases at J, with 21 bases between the two ends.

The CDR3 protein is CASSQQPRDGYGYTF. CDR3 DNA sequence: TGCGCCAGCAGCCAACAACCCCGGGATGGTTATGGCTACACCTTC. The V and J genes are TRBV4-1 and TRBJ1-2; D gene uncertain. Germline V gives CDR1 MGHRA, CDR2 YSYEKL. V lost 2 bases to trimming and J lost 5 bases, with 15 bases between them. The length of the CDR3 is 15 residues.

The chain employs TRBV28 and TRBJ1-5, with D possibly being TRBD1 (6 bases). The ends were cut back, 6 bases at V and 0 bases at J, with 12 bases in the middle. Germline V gene sequence: CDR1 MDHEN, CDR2 SYDVKM. The CDR3 is made up of 15 amino acids. CDR3 DNA: TGTGCCAGCAGGTTACAGGGAAGTAGCAATCAGCCCCAGCATTTT. Translated: CASRLQGSSNQPQHF.

The chain uses TRBV4-1 and TRBJ2-7; tentative D call: TRBD2 (5 bases). The CDR3 sequence is 14 residues long. Germline V gives CDR1 MGHRA, CDR2 YSYEKL. Trimming shortened V by 5 bases and J by 0 bases, and 11 bases separated the two germline ends. The CDR3, as DNA: TGCGCCAGCAGCTCAGCGGAGAGCTCCTACGAGCAGTACTTC. It yields the protein CASSSAESSYEQYF.

The CDR3 reads CASSPGLAAYNEQFF. The CDR3 DNA is TGCGCCAGCAGCCCGGGACTAGCGGCGTACAATGAGCAGTTCTTC. The gene calls are TRBV5-1 and TRBJ2-1; 11 bases match TRBD2. Trimming took 4 bases from V and 4 from J; bases not matched to a gene: 4. The CDR3 has 15 amino acids. The V gene's germline CDR1 is SGHRS and CDR2 YFSETQ. Full variable domain (missing parts from reference TRBV5-1 and TRBJ2-1): KAGVTQTPRYLIKTRGQQVTLSCSPISGHRSVSWYQQTPGQGLQFLFEYFSETQRNKGNFPGRFSGRQFSNSRSEMNVSTLELGDSALYLCASSPGLAAYNEQFFGPGTRLTVL.

The chain employs TRBV7-9 and TRBJ2-6, with D unclear. Per the germline V gene, CDR1 is SEHNR and CDR2 is FQNEAQ (reference sequence). The CDR3 totals 17 residues. V was clipped by 8 bases and J by 0 bases, with 17 bases between them. The CDR3 DNA sequence: TGTGCCAGCGTAGGAGAACTTTTTAGCTCTGGGGCCAACGTCCTGACTTTC. This translates into CASVGELFSSGANVLTF.

The rearrangement joins TRBV28 to TRBJ1-5; 8 bases align to TRBD1. The CDR3 consists of 14 residues. CDR1 is MDHEN, CDR2 SYDVKM, per germline. V lost 5 bases, J lost 5 bases, and 5 bases stayed unmatched. The CDR3 region has the DNA TGTGCCAGCAGTCTGACAGGGGCGGATCAGCCCCAGCATTTT. Its translation is CASSLTGADQPQHF. Using reference TRBV28 and TRBJ1-5 for the parts outside the CDR3, the full variable domain is DVKVTQSSRYLVKRTGEKVFLECVQDMDHENMFWYRQDPGLGLRLIYFSYDVKMKEKGDIPEGYSVSREKKERFSLILESASTNQTSMYLCASSLTGADQPQHFGDGTRLSIL.

This chain links TRBV11-3 with TRBJ2-1, with a weak D call TRBD1 (6 bases). Germline CDR1 and CDR2: SGHNT and YENEEA. Trimming took 6 bases from V and 4 from J, leaving 13 bases between them. This CDR3 contains 14 residues. CDR3 loop: CASSGQNSYNEQFF. The CDR3 bases are TGTGCCAGCAGTGGACAGAACTCATACAATGAGCAGTTCTTC. The whole variable domain, filled in from reference TRBV11-3 and TRBJ2-1, reads EAGVVQSPRYKIIEKKQPVAFWCNPISGHNTLYWYLQNLGQGPELLIRYENEEAVDDSQLPKDRFSAERLKGVDSTLKIQPAELGDSAVYLCASSGQNSYNEQFFGPGTRLTVL.

CDR3 amino acids: CASSLEGIDYGYTF. The DNA for the CDR3 is TGTGCCAGCAGCTTGGAGGGGATTGACTATGGCTACACCTTC. The rearrangement uses TRBV5-4 and TRBJ1-2; TRBD1 might be the D (5 bases). Germline V gene sequence: CDR1 SGHNT, CDR2 YYREEE (reference sequence). V lost 0 bases and J 3 bases, leaving 9 bases between the germline ends. There are 14 residues in the CDR3.

J is TRBJ2-7 and V is TRBV2; 10 nucleotides match TRBD1. The CDR3 covers 14 residues. The germline V gene encodes CDR1 SNHLY and CDR2 FYNNEI. Trimming cost V 4 bases and J 4 bases; bases outside gene matches: 4. The CDR3 region has the DNA TGTGCCAGCAGTGTGGGGACAGGGGATTACGAGCAGTACTTC. It specifies CASSVGTGDYEQYF.

The chain employs TRBV2 and TRBJ2-5; D not certain. CDR3 length equals 13 residues. CDR1 is SNHLY and CDR2 is FYNNEI in the germline V gene. V was cut by 0 bases and J by 6 bases, with 8 bases left in between. CDR3 sequence: CASSEAHIQTQYF. Here the CDR3 DNA reads TGTGCCAGCAGTGAAGCGCACATCCAGACCCAGTACTTC. Complete variable domain (other parts from reference TRBV2 and TRBJ2-5): EPEVTQTPSHQVTQMGQEVILRCVPISNHLYFYWYRQILGQKVEFLVSFYNNEISEKSEIFDDQFSVERPDGSNFTLKIRSTKLEDSAMYFCASSEAHIQTQYFGPGTRLLVL.

V usage is TRBV27 and J usage is TRBJ2-7; 11 nucleotides agree with TRBD1. The CDR3 consists of 15 residues. After removal of 7 bases from V and 6 bases from J, the junction contained 11 bases not matched to a gene. Germline assignment: CDR1 MNHEY and CDR2 SMNVEV (reference sequence). CDR3: CASTRTDRGRGEQYF. The CDR3 DNA is TGTGCCAGCACCCGCACGGACAGGGGGCGAGGCGAGCAGTACTTC.